The source of this T cell receptor beta chain is a study of shared clonotypes between healthy human individuals. Donors, healthy HIV-negative adults, lacked recent acute infections or vaccinations. Per the germline V gene, CDR1 is SNHLY and CDR2 is FYNNEI. V lost 3 bases and J lost 4; bases outside the gene matches: 13. The CDR3 runs 17 residues. Per sorted-subset replicate PCR, input was approximately 200 ng DNA, representing roughly 28,000 T cell genomes. Profiling relied on immunoSEQ multiplex PCR, and the TCRdb table lists in-frame clones only, not all of them. The table lists approximately 1,500,000 clones, approximately 97% of them singletons.

This clonotype was obtained from a man aged 25-45 years in good health. The chain combines TRBV2 with TRBJ1-1; 8 bases line up with TRBD1. Input material: naive CD4+ T cells sorted from blood. Specified subset: CD45RA+ positively selected. CDR3 bases: TGTGCCAGCAGTGACGATCGGGCAGGGGGCGCAGGCACTGAAGCTTTCTTT. As protein: CASSDDRAGGAGTEAFF.